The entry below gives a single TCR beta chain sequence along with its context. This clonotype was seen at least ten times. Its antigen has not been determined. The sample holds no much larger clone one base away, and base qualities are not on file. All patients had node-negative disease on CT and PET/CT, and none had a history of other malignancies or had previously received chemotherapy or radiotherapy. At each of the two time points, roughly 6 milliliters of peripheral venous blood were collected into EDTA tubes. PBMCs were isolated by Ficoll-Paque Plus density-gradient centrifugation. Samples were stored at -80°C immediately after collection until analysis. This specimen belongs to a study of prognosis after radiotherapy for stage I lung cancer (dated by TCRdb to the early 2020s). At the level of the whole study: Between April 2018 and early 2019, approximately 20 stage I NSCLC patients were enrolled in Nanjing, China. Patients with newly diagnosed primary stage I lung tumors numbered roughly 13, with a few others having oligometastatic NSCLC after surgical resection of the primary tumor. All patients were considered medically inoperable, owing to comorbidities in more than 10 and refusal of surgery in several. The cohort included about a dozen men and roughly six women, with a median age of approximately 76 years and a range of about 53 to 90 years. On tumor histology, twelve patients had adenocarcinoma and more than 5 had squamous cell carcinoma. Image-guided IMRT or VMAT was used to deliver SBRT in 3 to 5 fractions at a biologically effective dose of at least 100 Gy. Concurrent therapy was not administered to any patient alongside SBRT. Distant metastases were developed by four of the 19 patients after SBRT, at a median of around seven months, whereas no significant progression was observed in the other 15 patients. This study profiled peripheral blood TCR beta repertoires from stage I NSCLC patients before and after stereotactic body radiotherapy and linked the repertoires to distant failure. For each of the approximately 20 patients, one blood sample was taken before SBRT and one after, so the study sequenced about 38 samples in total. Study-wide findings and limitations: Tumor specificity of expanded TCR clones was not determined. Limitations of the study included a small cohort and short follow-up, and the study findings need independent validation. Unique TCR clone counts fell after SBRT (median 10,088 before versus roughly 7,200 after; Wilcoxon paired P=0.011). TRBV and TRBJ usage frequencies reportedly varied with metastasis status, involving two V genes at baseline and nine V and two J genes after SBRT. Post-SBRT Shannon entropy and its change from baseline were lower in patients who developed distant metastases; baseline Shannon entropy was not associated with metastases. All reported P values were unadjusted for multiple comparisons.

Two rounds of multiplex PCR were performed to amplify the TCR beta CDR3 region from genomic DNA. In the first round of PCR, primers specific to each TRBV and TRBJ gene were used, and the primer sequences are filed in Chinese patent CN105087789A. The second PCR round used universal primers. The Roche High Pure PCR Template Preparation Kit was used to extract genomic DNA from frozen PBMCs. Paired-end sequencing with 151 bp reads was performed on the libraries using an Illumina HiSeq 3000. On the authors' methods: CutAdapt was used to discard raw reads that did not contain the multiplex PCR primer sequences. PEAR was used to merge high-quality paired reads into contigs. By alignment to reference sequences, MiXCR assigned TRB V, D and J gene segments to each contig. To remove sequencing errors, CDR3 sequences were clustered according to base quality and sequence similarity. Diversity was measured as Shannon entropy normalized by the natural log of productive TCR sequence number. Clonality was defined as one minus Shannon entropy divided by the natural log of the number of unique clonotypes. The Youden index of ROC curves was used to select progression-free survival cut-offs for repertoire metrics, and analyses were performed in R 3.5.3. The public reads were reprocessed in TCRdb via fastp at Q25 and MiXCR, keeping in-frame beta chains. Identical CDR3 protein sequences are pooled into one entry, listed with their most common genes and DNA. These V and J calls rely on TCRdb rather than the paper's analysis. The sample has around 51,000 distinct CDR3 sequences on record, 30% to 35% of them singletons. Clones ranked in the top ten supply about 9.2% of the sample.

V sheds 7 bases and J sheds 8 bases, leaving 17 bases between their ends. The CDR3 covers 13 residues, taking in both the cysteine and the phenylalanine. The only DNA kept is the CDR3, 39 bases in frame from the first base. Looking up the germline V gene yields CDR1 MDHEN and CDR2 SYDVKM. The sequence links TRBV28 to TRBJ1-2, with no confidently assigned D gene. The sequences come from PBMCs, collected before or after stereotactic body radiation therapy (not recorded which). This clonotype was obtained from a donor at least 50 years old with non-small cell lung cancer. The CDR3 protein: CASTLLDEGGYTF. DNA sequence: TGTGCCAGCACCCTCCTCGACGAAGGCGGCTACACCTTC.